A few counts support the clone carrying this TCR beta chain. Antigen unknown. These donors counted as nominally healthy when sampled, but unrecorded immune exposures were likely. This sample was included in a study of cytomegalovirus exposure and HLA in healthy donors. Between the trimmed V and J ends, which lost 2 bases and 5 bases, there was a span of 15 bases. Germline V CDR1 and CDR2: MNHEY, SMNVEV (reference sequence). The CDR3 runs to 15 residues. Vbeta (60) and Jbeta (13) primers were used in the PCR. The repertoire was sequenced with immunoSEQ multiplex PCR; TCRdb's copy has only in-frame clones and lacks some. The repertoire holds 87,000 or so clones, with less than 10% as singletons. Study observations and caveats: On later analysis, the bulk of CMV-associated TCR beta chains appeared to be HLA-restricted. Later, an analysis found that common viral pathogens appeared to be linked with several of the most significant clusters. TCR beta V- and J-gene trimming, according to a later analysis, was linked to a missense DCLRE1C variant.

The clonotype was recovered from a man aged 50-59 years in good health and CMV-seronegative. The sequenced sample consisted of PBMCs. This rearrangement joins TRBV27 to TRBJ2-5; a possible D gene is TRBD1 (5 bases). The CDR3 DNA is TGTGCCAGCAGTTTAGGGGCATTGCCGCGGGAGACCCAGTACTTC. It is translated as CASSLGALPRETQYF.